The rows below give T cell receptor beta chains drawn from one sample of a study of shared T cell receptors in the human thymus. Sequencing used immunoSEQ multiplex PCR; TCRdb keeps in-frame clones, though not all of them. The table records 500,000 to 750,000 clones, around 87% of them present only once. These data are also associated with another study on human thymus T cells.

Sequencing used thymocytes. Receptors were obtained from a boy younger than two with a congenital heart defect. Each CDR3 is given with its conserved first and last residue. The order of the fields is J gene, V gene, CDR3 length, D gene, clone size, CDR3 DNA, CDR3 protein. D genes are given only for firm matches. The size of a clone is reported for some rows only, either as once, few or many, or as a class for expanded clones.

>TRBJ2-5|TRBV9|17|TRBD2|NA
TGTGCCAGCAGCGCCTCTAGCGGGAGGCCCCCCCAAGAGACCCAGTACTTC
CASSASSGRPPQETQYF
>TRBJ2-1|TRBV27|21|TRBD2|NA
TGTGCCAGCAGTTTAACCTCGGGACTAGCGGGAGAGGGTTGGTGGGGCAATGAGCAGTTCTTC
CASSLTSGLAGEGWWGNEQFF
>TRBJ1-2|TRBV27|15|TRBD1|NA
TGTGCCAGCAGTTCGAGACAGGGCACTATCTATGGCTACACCTTC
CASSSRQGTIYGYTF
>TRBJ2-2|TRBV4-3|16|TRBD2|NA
TGCGCCAGCAGCCAGGAGCTAGCGGAAGAATCCGGGGAGCTGTTTTTT
CASSQELAEESGELFF
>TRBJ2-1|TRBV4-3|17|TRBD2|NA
TGCGCCAGCAGCCAAGATACGCGGGAGAGCTCCTACAATGAGCAGTTCTTC
CASSQDTRESSYNEQFF
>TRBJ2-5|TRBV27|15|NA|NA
TGTGCCAGCAGTTTAAAGGCGCGGTACCAAGAGACCCAGTACTTC
CASSLKARYQETQYF
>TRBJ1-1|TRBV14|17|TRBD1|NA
TGTGCCAGCAGCCAAGAACCGAAGGACAGGGGGCTAGCTGAAGCTTTCTTT
CASSQEPKDRGLAEAFF
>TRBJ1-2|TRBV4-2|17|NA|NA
TGTGCCAGCAGCCTCCCCCATGGTGTGACGGGGAAGAATGGCTACACCTTC
CASSLPHGVTGKNGYTF
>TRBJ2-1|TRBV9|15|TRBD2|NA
TGTGCCAGCAGCCGTAGGCGCAGCGGGGCCAATGAGCAGTTCTTC
CASSRRRSGANEQFF
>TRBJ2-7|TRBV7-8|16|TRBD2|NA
TGTGCCAGCAGCTTATCCCGGCTAGCGGGGCCCTACGAGCAGTACTTC
CASSLSRLAGPYEQYF
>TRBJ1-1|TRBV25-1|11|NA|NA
TGTGCCACCTCCGGAGGGGACGAAGCTTTCTTT
CATSGGDEAFF
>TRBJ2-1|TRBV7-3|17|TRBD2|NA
TGTGCCAGCAGCTCCTGGACTAGCTGGGGGACCTACAATGAGCAGTTCTTC
CASSSWTSWGTYNEQFF
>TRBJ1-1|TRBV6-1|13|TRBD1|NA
TGTGCCAGCACCATCACCTGGACAGGGGAAGCTTTCTTT
CASTITWTGEAFF
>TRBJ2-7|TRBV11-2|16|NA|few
TGTGCCAGCAGCCCAACGGCGGGGGCCCTTCCCTACGAGCAGTACTTC
CASSPTAGALPYEQYF
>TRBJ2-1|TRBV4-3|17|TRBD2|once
TGCGCCAGCAGCCAGGCCTTTAGCGGGAGGCTCTACAATGAGCAGTTCTTC
CASSQAFSGRLYNEQFF
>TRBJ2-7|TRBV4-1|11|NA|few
TGCGCCAGCAGCCAAGGCGACGAGCAGTACTTC
CASSQGDEQYF
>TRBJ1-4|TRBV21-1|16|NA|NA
TGTGCCAGCAGCACTAACTACAGGGGGACGATGGAAAAACTGTTTTTT
CASSTNYRGTMEKLFF
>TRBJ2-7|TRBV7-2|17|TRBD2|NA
TGTGCCAGCAGCTTAGCGTGGACTAGCGGGAGTGGGTACGAGCAGTACTTC
CASSLAWTSGSGYEQYF
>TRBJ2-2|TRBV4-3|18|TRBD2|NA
TGCGCCAGCACCCATACGGGGACTAGCGGGAGTGCTTTCGGGGAGCTGTTTTTT
CASTHTGTSGSAFGELFF
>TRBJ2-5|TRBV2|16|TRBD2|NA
TGTGCCAGCAGTGAAGCCAGCGGGAGGGCCTATATAACCCAGTACTTC
CASSEASGRAYITQYF
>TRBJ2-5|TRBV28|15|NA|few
TGTGCCAGCAGCCCCAAGGCGGGAAGCCAAGAGACCCAGTACTTC
CASSPKAGSQETQYF
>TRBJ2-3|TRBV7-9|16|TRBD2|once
TGTGCCAGCAGCTTAGTGTCTAGCGGGAGGGCAGATACGCAGTATTTT
CASSLVSSGRADTQYF
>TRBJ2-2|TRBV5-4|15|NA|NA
TGTGCCAGCAGCTTGTGGACTTTGGGCACCGGGGAGCTGTTTTTT
CASSLWTLGTGELFF
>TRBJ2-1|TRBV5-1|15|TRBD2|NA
TGCGCCAGCAGCTTGGGGACTAGCGCGGCGGTGGAGCAGTTCTTC
CASSLGTSAAVEQFF
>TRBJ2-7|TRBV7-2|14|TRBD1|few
TGTGCCAGCAGCCTATGGGACAGTGCCTACGAGCAGTACTTC
CASSLWDSAYEQYF
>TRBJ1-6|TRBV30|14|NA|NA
TGTGCCTGGAGCCGGAGGAACTATAATTCACCCCTCCACTTT
CAWSRRNYNSPLHF
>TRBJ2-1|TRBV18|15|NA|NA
TGTGCCAGCTCATCAGGCGTCAGGACCTACAATGAGCAGTTCTTC
CASSSGVRTYNEQFF
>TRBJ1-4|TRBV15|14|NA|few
TGTGCCACCAGCAGAGAACAGTCAAATGAAAAACTGTTTTTT
CATSREQSNEKLFF
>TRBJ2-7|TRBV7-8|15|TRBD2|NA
TGTGCCAGCAGCTTACAACGGGAGGGCCCCTACGAGCAGTACTTC
CASSLQREGPYEQYF
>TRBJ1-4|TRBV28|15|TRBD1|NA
TGTGCCACCAGAACAGGGGTATCCACTAATGAAAAACTGTTTTTT
CATRTGVSTNEKLFF
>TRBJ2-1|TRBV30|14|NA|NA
TGTGCCTGGAGTGTACTCGGGAGTCGGTTTGAGCAGTTCTTC
CAWSVLGSRFEQFF
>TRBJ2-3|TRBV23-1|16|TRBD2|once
TGCGCCAGCCCTTCCCCAGCGGGAGGTCCCCCAGATACGCAGTATTTT
CASPSPAGGPPDTQYF
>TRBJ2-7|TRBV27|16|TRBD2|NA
TGTGCCAGCAGTTTATACGGGACTAGCGGATCCTACGAGCAGTACTTC
CASSLYGTSGSYEQYF
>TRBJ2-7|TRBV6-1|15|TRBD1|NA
TGTGCCAGCAGTGAAGGGGACAGGGGAAGCTACGAGCAGTACTTC
CASSEGDRGSYEQYF
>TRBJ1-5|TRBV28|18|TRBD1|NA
TGTGCCAGCAGTTCACGTATCCGGACAGGGGGTAAGAGTCAGCCCCAGCATTTT
CASSSRIRTGGKSQPQHF
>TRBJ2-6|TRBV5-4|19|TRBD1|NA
TGTGCCAGCAGCAGTAGACAGGGGGCGAAGGGCTCTGGGGCCAACGTCCTGACTTTC
CASSSRQGAKGSGANVLTF
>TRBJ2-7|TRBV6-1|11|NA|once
TGTGCCAGCAGTGTCCAGGGGGAGCAGTACTTC
CASSVQGEQYF
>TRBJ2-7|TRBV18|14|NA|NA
TGTGCCAGCTCACCAGAAGGGGATTTATACGAGCAGTACTTC
CASSPEGDLYEQYF
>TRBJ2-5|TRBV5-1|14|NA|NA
TGCGCCAGCAGTCAACAGGGACGGCAAGAGACCCAGTACTTC
CASSQQGRQETQYF